This T cell receptor beta chain was captured in a study of T cells after yellow fever vaccination (dated by TCRdb to between 2019 and 2020). Regarding the complete study: The SMART-Seq v4 Ultra Low Input RNA kit was used to prepare libraries from fractions with low cell numbers. Bulk PBMC replicates and cell subsets were isolated from blood drawn at multiple timepoints before and after both primary and secondary immunization. To follow T-cell clones before and after both primary and booster YFV17D yellow fever vaccination, bulk TCR alpha and beta repertoires underwent longitudinal sequencing. The cohort comprised two healthy male donors, one aged 18 to 30 and one aged 30 to 40 years. General findings and caveats noted by the study authors: The secondary T-cell response was weaker than the primary response but faster, peaking on day 5 instead of day 15. A small fraction of clonotypes showed up in both the CD4 and CD8 compartments, probably as a result of convergent recombination. Because only a couple of donors were included in the study, the extent to which the findings can be generalized is limited. Computational filtering was needed because FACS-sorted repertoires could contain abundant contaminating clonotypes from the bulk population. Most clones expanded after primary vaccination (almost 97% of CD4 and around nine tenths of CD8) were re-detected after the booster, suggesting that broad memory maintenance occurred.

As to this clonotype: The target of this receptor is not known. Base quality data are lacking; no much larger clone is found one base away.

This specimen's treatment or condition label, interpreted: live attenuated yellow fever vaccine strain. At each blood-draw timepoint, two biological replicates of bulk PBMCs were obtained. A standard Ficoll-Paque protocol was used to isolate PBMCs from peripheral blood. TriZol was used to extract RNA from bulk PBMCs, from CD4 and CD8 fractions, and from dextramer-positive and dextramer-negative fractions. V is clipped by 5 bases and J by 4 bases, and the sequence between their germline boundaries is 8 bases long. CDR3 length: 11 amino acids, cysteine to phenylalanine. Only the CDR3 DNA stays, 33 bases, in frame from base 1. From a lookup of the germline V gene, CDR1 and CDR2 are SQVTM and ANQGSEA. TCR cDNA was made using 5'RACE template switching, a step that added a universal primer site and unique molecular identifiers. Priming for cDNA synthesis came from both the TCR alpha and TCR beta constant segments. Library amplification involved two PCR steps, and the second step added sample barcodes and sequencing adapters. Libraries were sequenced on Illumina HiSeq 2500 (2x100 bp) or NovaSeq (2x150 bp). The paper's processing steps were these. MIGEC handled demultiplexing of reads and collapsing into UMI consensus sequences, while MiXCR performed V(D)J alignment. Clonotypes responding to the vaccine were identified with edgeR on replicate PBMC samples, with the criteria of FDR below 0.01 and a log2 fold change above 5 up to day 15. Each bulk clonotype was labeled CD4 or CD8 based on which sequenced repertoire, CD4 or CD8, contained the clonotype at higher abundance. Clones were called with MiXCR by TCRdb after fastp trimmed the public reads at Q25, and only in-frame beta chains were retained. Under each unique CDR3 protein, matching rows form one entry showing the most common genes and DNA. TCRdb's processing, not the authors', yielded these V and J calls. Across this sample there are more than 450,000 distinct CDR3 sequences, with roughly 22% seen only once. The ten largest clones take up about 16% of the sample.

The sequence joins TRBV29-1 to TRBJ1-1, with the identity of the D gene unclear. This sequence was found in a man between 18 and 35 years old who received the YFV17D yellow fever vaccine. The sample here was PBMCs, taken less than 25 days after the first yellow fever vaccination. At the DNA level, the sequence is TGCAGCGTTCTCTCGGTCACTGAAGCTTTCTTT. Its product reads: CSVLSVTEAFF.